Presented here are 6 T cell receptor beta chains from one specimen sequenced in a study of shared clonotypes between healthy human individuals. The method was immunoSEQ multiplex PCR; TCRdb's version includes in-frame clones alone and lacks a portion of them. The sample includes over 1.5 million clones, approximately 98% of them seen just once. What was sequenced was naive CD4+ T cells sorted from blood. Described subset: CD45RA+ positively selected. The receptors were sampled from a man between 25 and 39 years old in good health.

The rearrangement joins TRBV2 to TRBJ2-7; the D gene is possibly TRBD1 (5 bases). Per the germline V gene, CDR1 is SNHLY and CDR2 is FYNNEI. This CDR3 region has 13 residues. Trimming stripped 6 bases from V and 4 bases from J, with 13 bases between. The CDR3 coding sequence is TGTGCCAGCAGGGAACCCGACAGTTACGAGCAGTACTTC. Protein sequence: CASREPDSYEQYF.

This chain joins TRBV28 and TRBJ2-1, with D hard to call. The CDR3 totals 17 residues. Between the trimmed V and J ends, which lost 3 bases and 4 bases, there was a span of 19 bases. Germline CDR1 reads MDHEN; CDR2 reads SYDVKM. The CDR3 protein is CASSFPRRLASYNEQFF. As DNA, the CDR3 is TGTGCCAGCAGTTTCCCGAGACGTTTGGCATCTTACAATGAGCAGTTCTTC.

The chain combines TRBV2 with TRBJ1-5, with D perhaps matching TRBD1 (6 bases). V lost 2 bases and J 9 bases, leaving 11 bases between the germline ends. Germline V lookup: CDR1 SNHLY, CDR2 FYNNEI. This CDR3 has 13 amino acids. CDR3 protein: CASSESGGWPQHF. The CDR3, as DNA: TGTGCCAGCAGTGAATCGGGGGGCTGGCCCCAGCATTTT.

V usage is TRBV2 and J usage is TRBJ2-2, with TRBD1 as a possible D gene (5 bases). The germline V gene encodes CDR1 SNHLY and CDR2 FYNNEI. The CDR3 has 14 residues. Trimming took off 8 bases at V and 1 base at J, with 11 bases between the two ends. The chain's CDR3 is CASSWGENTGELFF. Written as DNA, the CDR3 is TGTGCCAGCTCGTGGGGCGAGAACACCGGGGAGCTGTTTTTT. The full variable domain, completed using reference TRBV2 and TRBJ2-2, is EPEVTQTPSHQVTQMGQEVILRCVPISNHLYFYWYRQILGQKVEFLVSFYNNEISEKSEIFDDQFSVERPDGSNFTLKIRSTKLEDSAMYFCASSWGENTGELFFGEGSRLTVL.

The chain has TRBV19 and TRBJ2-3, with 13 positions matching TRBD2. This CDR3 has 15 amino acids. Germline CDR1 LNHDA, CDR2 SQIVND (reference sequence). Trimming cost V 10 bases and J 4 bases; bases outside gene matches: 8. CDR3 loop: CATRLAGGSADTQYF. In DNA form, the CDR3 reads TGTGCCACCAGACTAGCGGGAGGCTCGGCAGATACGCAGTATTTT.

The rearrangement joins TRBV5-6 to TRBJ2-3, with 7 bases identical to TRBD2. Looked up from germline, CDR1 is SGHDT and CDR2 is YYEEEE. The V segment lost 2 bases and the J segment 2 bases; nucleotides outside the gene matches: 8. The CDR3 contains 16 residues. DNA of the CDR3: TGTGCCAGCAGCTTTGGACTAGACGGCCCCACAGATACGCAGTATTTT. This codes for CASSFGLDGPTDTQYF.